Each of the 17 T cell receptor beta chains below was sequenced from the same sample in a study of regulatory T cells in long-lasting Graves disease. Time point denoted: persistent/refractory GD, antithyroid drugs over 5 years with positive TRAb. From RNA extracted from PBMCs, the TCR library was made. Combining iRepertoire HTBI primers with Arm-PCR of CDR3 regions, the authors built TCR beta libraries. TCRdb analysed the multiplex PCR reads with MiXCR anew, one entry per CDR3 protein. Found here are under 500,000 distinct CDR3 sequences, less than 25% of them singletons; the top ten hold around 20%. Sequencing was performed on peripheral blood mononuclear cells (PBMCs), taken when the disease was refractory, from a patient treated with antithyroid drugs. Receptors originate from a female donor with Graves disease.

A note on this clonotype: A single base separates this from a much larger clone, so it may be a read error. The CDR3 sequence is CASAQGLNTGELFF. The CDR3 coding sequence is TGTGCCAGCGCCCAGGGATTGAACACCGGGGAGCTGTTTTTT. The chain couples TRBV13 to TRBJ2-2; maybe TRBD1 (5 bases). Germline lookup yields CDR1 PRHDT and CDR2 FYEKMQ (reference sequence). The CDR3 consists of 14 residues. V dropped 8 bases and J dropped 1 base, with 11 bases sitting between them.

This clonotype was observed a handful of times. This chain uses TRBV19 with TRBJ1-5; TRBD1 might be the D (5 bases). Trimming removed 7 bases at V and 0 bases at J, with 13 bases between. The CDR3 runs 15 residues. The germline gives CDR1 LNHDA, CDR2 SQIVND (reference sequence). CDR3: CASNSQGDSNQPQHF. For the CDR3, the DNA is TGTGCCAGTAATTCCCAGGGAGATAGCAATCAGCCCCAGCATTTT.

This clonotype was counted only a few times. The DNA of the CDR3 is TGTGCCAGCTCACCACCGGTCCGAAGGACTGAAGCTTTCTTT. Its translation: CASSPPVRRTEAFF. V gene TRBV18 combines with J gene TRBJ1-1; D gene ambiguous. The CDR3 runs 14 residues. V was cut by 0 bases and J by 5 bases, with 10 bases left in between. Looked up from germline, CDR1 is KGHSH and CDR2 is LQKENI.

This clonotype was observed a few times. V and J are TRBV20-1 and TRBJ1-6; weak D call: TRBD1 (5 bases). Germline CDR1 is DFQATT and CDR2 is SNEGSKA (reference sequence). V was pared by 4 bases and J by 5 bases, with 9 bases between. The CDR3 sequence is 13 residues long. In DNA, the CDR3 is TGCAGTGCTACAGGGCAACATAATTCACCCCTCCACTTT. Protein: CSATGQHNSPLHF.

This clonotype was recorded many times. V usage is TRBV2 and J usage is TRBJ1-3, with a weak D call TRBD1 (5 bases). Germline V gene sequence: CDR1 SNHLY, CDR2 FYNNEI. CDR3 size: 14 residues. Trimming left V 2 bases short and J 2 bases short, with 7 bases between. The DNA of the CDR3 is TGTGCCAGCAGTGAACAGGGTACTGGAAACACCATATATTTT. It is translated as CASSEQGTGNTIYF.

This clonotype was detected ten times or more. V gene TRBV12-3 or TRBV12-4 combines with J gene TRBJ2-4; TRBD1 agrees at 7 bases. CDR3 size: 15 residues. Trimming cost V 2 bases and J 2 bases; bases outside gene matches: 3. The CDR3 is CASSLRGLTKNIQYF. For the CDR3, the DNA is TGTGCCAGCAGTTTAAGGGGGCTAACCAAAAACATTCAGTACTTC.

This clonotype was counted at least ten times. The chain combines TRBV6-1 with TRBJ2-2; 7 bases line up with TRBD1. Germline trimming cut 6 bases from V and 2 bases from J; bases unmatched to any gene: 12. The CDR3 runs to 17 residues. Germline V CDR1 and CDR2: MNHNS, SASEGT. The CDR3 is CASRGDSEQVNTGELFF. The DNA for the CDR3 is TGTGCCAGCAGGGGGGACAGCGAACAAGTTAACACCGGGGAGCTGTTTTTT.

The chain employs TRBV25-1 and TRBJ1-1; D is perhaps TRBD1 (5 bases). The V end was cut by 7 bases, the J end by 9 bases, with 18 bases between. Germline V CDR1 and CDR2: MGHDK, SYGVNS. The CDR3 covers 13 residues. CDR3 DNA: TGTGCCAGCACCAGGTGGGGCACCGACCAAGCTTTCTTT. Its protein is CASTRWGTDQAFF. Full variable domain (missing parts from reference TRBV25-1 and TRBJ1-1): EADIYQTPRYLVIGTGKKITLECSQTMGHDKMYWYQQDPGMELHLIHYSYGVNSTEKGDLSSESTVSRIRTEHFPLTLESARPSHTSQYLCASTRWGTDQAFFGQGTRLTVV.

This clonotype was counted only a few times. V and J are TRBV28 and TRBJ2-3; 9 bases map to TRBD2. Germline values: CDR1 MDHEN, CDR2 SYDVKM. The trim removed 6 bases at V and 0 bases at J, leaving 4 bases unmatched. CDR3 length: 15 residues. The CDR3 region has the DNA TGTGCCAGCAGGGGGAGCGGGGGGAGCACAGATACGCAGTATTTT. Amino acids: CASRGSGGSTDTQYF.

The J gene is TRBJ2-3, the V gene TRBV6-5; D is uncertain. Germline lookup yields CDR1 MNHEY and CDR2 SVGAGI. Trimming took off 2 bases at V and 4 bases at J, with 10 bases between the two ends. The CDR3 runs to 14 residues. CDR3 nucleotide sequence: TGTGCCAGCAGTTACGGACGTCCCTCAGATACGCAGTATTTT. It encodes CASSYGRPSDTQYF.

This clonotype has ten or more counts. The V gene is TRBV24-1, the J gene TRBJ2-5, with TRBD1 as a possible D gene (5 bases). The germline CDR1 and CDR2 sequences are KGHDR and SFDVKD. The CDR3 covers 14 residues. The V gene lost 4 bases and the J gene lost 5 bases, with 13 bases spanning the gap. The CDR3 loop is CATSDPAGRETQYF. CDR3 coding DNA: TGTGCCACCAGTGACCCTGCAGGGCGGGAGACCCAGTACTTC.

This clonotype showed up many times. The chain couples TRBV12-3 or TRBV12-4 to TRBJ1-4; perhaps TRBD1 as D (5 bases). The V and J ends lost 6 bases and 5 bases respectively, with 10 bases between them. The CDR3 contains 13 residues. CDR3 nucleotide sequence: TGTGCCAGCAGGGGGGGAAAAAATGAAAAACTGTTTTTT. Translation: CASRGGKNEKLFF.

This clonotype was seen a handful of times. The V gene is TRBV30, the J gene TRBJ2-4; 8 positions match TRBD1. The last part of the DNA fits TRBJ1-2 better; the J call may be wrong. The CDR3 is 15 amino acids. Germline V gene data show CDR1 as GTSNPN and CDR2 as SVGIG (reference sequence). The CDR3: CAWTLGQASNKGYTF. The CDR3, as DNA: TGTGCCTGGACTCTGGGACAGGCCTCCAACAAGGGCTACACCTTC.

This clonotype was seen only a few times. The V call is TRBV28, the J call TRBJ2-2; maybe TRBD1 (6 bases). Germline V lookup: CDR1 MDHEN, CDR2 SYDVKM. The CDR3 is 13 residues long. V lost 10 bases and J lost 1, with 10 bases in between. CDR3 DNA sequence: TGTGCCATCTGGGGGCAGAACACCGGGGAGCTGTTTTTT. Translation: CAIWGQNTGELFF.

The table lists this clonotype with many counts. The chain joins TRBV18 to TRBJ1-5; TRBD1 aligns across 10 bases. V was pared by 5 bases and J by 3 bases, with 4 bases of the junction left unmatched. Germline loops: CDR1 KGHSH, CDR2 LQKENI. The CDR3 loop spans 15 amino acids. The CDR3 reads CASSWDRGLNQPQHF. The CDR3 bases are TGTGCCAGCTCATGGGACAGGGGTCTCAATCAGCCCCAGCATTTT.

This clonotype occurred many times. The chain uses TRBV18 and TRBJ1-1, with TRBD1 identical over 10 bases. This CDR3 region has 15 residues. CDR1 is KGHSH, CDR2 LQKENI, per germline. Trimming at V came to 8 bases and at J to 0 bases, leaving 6 bases not matched to a gene. CDR3 coding DNA: TGTGCCAGCAGCCCGGGACAGGGGCTGAACACTGAAGCTTTCTTT. This sequence encodes CASSPGQGLNTEAFF.

V and J are TRBV20-1 and TRBJ2-7, with 10 bases aligning to TRBD1. Germline CDR1 is DFQATT and CDR2 is SNEGSKA (reference sequence). The V segment lost 0 bases and the J segment 2 bases; nucleotides outside the gene matches: 4. This CDR3 is 15 amino acids long. CDR3 residues: CSARDPDRGTYEQYF. CDR3 nucleotides: TGCAGTGCTAGAGACCCGGACAGGGGGACCTACGAGCAGTACTTC.